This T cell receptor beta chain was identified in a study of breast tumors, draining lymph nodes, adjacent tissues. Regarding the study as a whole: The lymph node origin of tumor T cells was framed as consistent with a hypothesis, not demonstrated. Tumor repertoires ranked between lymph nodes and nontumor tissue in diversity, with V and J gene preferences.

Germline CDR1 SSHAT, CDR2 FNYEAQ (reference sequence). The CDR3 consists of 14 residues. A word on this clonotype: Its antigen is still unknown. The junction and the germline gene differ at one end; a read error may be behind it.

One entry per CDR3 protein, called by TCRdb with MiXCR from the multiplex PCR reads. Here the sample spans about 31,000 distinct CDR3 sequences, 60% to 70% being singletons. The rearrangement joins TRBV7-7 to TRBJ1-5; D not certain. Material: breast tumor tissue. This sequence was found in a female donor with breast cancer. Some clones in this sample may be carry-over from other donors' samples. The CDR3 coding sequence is TGTGCTAGCAGCCCGAGTCTGACGGGACAGCCCCAGCATTTT. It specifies CASSPSLTGQPQHF. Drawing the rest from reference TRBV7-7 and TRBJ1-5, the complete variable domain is GAGVSQSPRYKVTKRGQDVTLRCDPISSHATLYWYQQALGQGPEFLTYFNYEAQPDKSGLPSDRFSAERPEGSISTLTIQRTEQRDSAMYRCASSPSLTGQPQHFGDGTRLSIL.